The entry below describes one T cell receptor (beta chain). Its antigen is not known. Germline V gene data show CDR1 as KGHSH and CDR2 as LQKENI. The CDR3 has 19 amino acids. The ends lost 3 bases at V and 1 base at J; junction bases unmatched: 11. The method was immunoSEQ multiplex PCR; TCRdb's version includes in-frame clones alone and lacks a portion of them. The sample has about 2.4 million clones; 90% to 95% are singletons. This specimen belongs to a study of shared clonotypes between healthy human individuals. Study background: Researchers assigned three CD4 naive, three CD4 memory, two CD8 naive and one CD8 memory plate to each donor.

The study, taken as a whole, reports: Shared clonotypes across all four donors exceeded non-shared ones in generation probability. Sorted-subset samples were not fully sequenced, rarefaction indicated. The study sampled only blood, and tissue repertoires likely differ.

The sequenced material came from naive CD4+ T cells sorted from blood. This sample's subset: CD45RA+ positively selected. This receptor was identified in a man between 18 and 35 years old in good health. The chain recombines TRBV18 with TRBJ2-6, with 8 bases fitting TRBD1. The CDR3 region is CASSPLGQGHSSGANVLTF. The CDR3 bases are TGTGCCAGCTCACCCTTAGGACAGGGCCACTCATCTGGGGCCAACGTCCTGACTTTC.